This entry is about one T cell receptor beta chain. The antigen remains unidentified. This sample is part of a study of T cell responses to AZD1222 COVID-19 vaccine. Sequencing used immunoSEQ multiplex PCR; TCRdb keeps in-frame clones, though not all of them. The table shows 200,000 or so clones, with approximately 94% occurring only once. The CDR3 runs 19 residues. Germline CDR1 and CDR2: SGHTA and FQGTGA. The V gene end was trimmed by 1 base and the J gene end by 8 bases; junction bases not matched to a gene: 20. Study-wide findings and caveats: Reports say nearly half of spike-specific TCRs go after unmutated variant regions.

Both about-4-week and about-12-week second-dose recipients were combined. The chain couples TRBV7-3 to TRBJ2-3; TRBD2 agrees at 8 bases. The sequence was obtained from an adult who received the AZD1222 COVID-19 vaccine. This specimen consisted of peripheral blood, obtained 28 days after the second AZD1222 dose. The chain's CDR3 is CASSLNPPVGAGALGTQYF. The CDR3 bases are TGTGCCAGCAGCTTAAATCCCCCGGTAGGAGCGGGGGCGCTCGGTACGCAGTATTTT.